This is a list of T cell receptor beta chains from one sample in a study of blood T cell repertoires in COVID-19. Here immunoSEQ multiplex PCR was the method, and the copy in TCRdb shows in-frame clones only, minus some. The sample holds roughly 54,000 clones; about 83% are singletons and the top ten take more than 6%. The sequencing input was peripheral blood. The receptors here all came from a woman aged 55-69 years with COVID-19, enrolled during active disease. The CDR3 runs from the conserved cysteine through the conserved F or W. The D gene is left open where the match is weak. The size of a clone is reported for some rows only, either as once, few or many, or as a class for expanded clones.

>-|-|TRBV11-3|TRBJ2-7
TGTGCCAGCAGCTCAACCCGGCACAGCCGCCCCTCCTACGAGCAGTACTTC
CASSSTRHSRPSYEQYF
>-|TRBD1|TRBV3-1/TRBV3-2|TRBJ1-5
TGTGCCAGCAGCCCGGGACAGGGCCAAACTCAGCCCCAGCATTTT
CASSPGQGQTQPQHF
>-|TRBD1|TRBV7-9|TRBJ1-5
TGTGCCAGCAGCTTATGGAGGATTGGACAGGGGAGCAATCAGCCCCAGCATTTT
CASSLWRIGQGSNQPQHF
>-|TRBD1|TRBV6-1|TRBJ1-6
TGTGCCAGCAGTGAGAGGGACAGAAATTCACCCCTCCACTTT
CASSERDRNSPLHF
>-|-|TRBV10-3|TRBJ1-6
TGTGCCATCAGTCCCGACAGGACTGGTGTTTCACCCCTCCACTTT
CAISPDRTGVSPLHF
>-|TRBD2|TRBV9|TRBJ2-2
TGTGCCAGCAGCGCGGGACTAGCGGGAGACCGCGTCGGGGAGCTGTTTTTT
CASSAGLAGDRVGELFF
>-|-|TRBV24-1|TRBJ2-7
TGTGCCACCAGTGTTAGAGGCGGGCAGTACTTC
CATSVRGGQYF
>-|TRBD1|TRBV30|TRBJ1-4
TGTGCCTGGAGTACCACCGGGACAGGGTGGGCTGATGAAAAACTGTTTTTT
CAWSTTGTGWADEKLFF
>once|TRBD2|TRBV9|TRBJ2-2
TGTGCCAGCAGCGTAGCCCCCAGCGGGAGGGCCCCCGGGGAGCTGTTTTTT
CASSVAPSGRAPGELFF
>-|-|TRBV10-3|TRBJ1-6
TGTGCCATCAGTGGAAGGGGGACCGGGGATTCACCCCTCCACTTT
CAISGRGTGDSPLHF
>-|TRBD1|TRBV7-9|TRBJ1-5
TGTGCCAGCAGCTTAGCGCTGACAGGGAGCAATCAGCCCCAGCATTTT
CASSLALTGSNQPQHF
>-|-|TRBV6-1|TRBJ2-7
TGTGCCAGCAGTGCGGTTACGGGAAACCTTGGGTACGAGCAGTACTTC
CASSAVTGNLGYEQYF
>few|-|TRBV7-6|TRBJ1-1
TGTGCCAGCAGCTCGCCAGAGGGCAGGACGAACACTGAAGCTTTCTTT
CASSSPEGRTNTEAFF
>-|-|TRBV28|TRBJ2-7
TGTGCCAGCAGTGCGCCGGGACTTCTATCTCCCGAGCAGTACTTC
CASSAPGLLSPEQYF
>-|-|TRBV2|TRBJ1-5
TGTGCCAGCAGTACTACGACAGCTAGCAATCAGCCCCAGCATTTT
CASSTTTASNQPQHF
>-|TRBD1|TRBV25-1|TRBJ1-2
TGTGCCAGCAGTCTAGGGGACAGAGGCTACACCTTC
CASSLGDRGYTF
>-|-|TRBV28|TRBJ1-2
TGTGCCAGCAGCCCGGGACTCCGTCGGGGCTACACCTTC
CASSPGLRRGYTF